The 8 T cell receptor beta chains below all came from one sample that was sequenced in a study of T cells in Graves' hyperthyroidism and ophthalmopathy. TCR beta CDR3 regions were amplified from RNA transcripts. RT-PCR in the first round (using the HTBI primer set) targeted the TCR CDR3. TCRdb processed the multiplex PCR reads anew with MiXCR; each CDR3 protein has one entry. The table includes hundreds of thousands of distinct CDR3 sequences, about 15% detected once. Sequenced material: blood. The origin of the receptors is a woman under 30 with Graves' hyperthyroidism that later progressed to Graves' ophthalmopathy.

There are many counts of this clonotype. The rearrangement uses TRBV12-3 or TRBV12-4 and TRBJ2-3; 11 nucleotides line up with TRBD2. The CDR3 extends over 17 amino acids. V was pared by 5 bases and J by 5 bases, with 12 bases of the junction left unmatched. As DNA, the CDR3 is TGTGCCAGCAGTCTAACTAATAGCGGGAGGGCGGAAGATACGCAGTATTTT. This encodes CASSLTNSGRAEDTQYF.

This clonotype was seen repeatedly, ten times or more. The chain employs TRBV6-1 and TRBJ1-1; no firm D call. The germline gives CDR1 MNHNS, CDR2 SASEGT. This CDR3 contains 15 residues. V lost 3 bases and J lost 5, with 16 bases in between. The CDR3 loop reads CASSEPPGGRTEAFF. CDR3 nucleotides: TGTGCCAGCAGTGAGCCCCCGGGCGGGAGAACTGAAGCTTTCTTT.

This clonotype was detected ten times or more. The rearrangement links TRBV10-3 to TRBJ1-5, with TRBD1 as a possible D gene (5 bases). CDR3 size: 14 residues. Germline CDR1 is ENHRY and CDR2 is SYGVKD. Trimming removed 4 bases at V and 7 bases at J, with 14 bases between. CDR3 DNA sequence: TGTGCCATCAGTGCCAGCGGGGGTAAGCAGCCCCAGCATTTT. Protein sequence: CAISASGGKQPQHF.

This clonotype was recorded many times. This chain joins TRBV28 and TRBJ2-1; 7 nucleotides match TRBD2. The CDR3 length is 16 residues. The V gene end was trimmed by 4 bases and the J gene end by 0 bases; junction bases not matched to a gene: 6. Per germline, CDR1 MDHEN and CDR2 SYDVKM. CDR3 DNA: TGTGCCAGCAGTTCGGCGGGAGAGGGCTCCTACAATGAGCAGTTCTTC. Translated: CASSSAGEGSYNEQFF.

The chain's CDR3 is CASSLGTSGRGETQYF. The CDR3 coding sequence is TGTGCCAGCAGCTTGGGGACTAGCGGGAGGGGAGAGACCCAGTACTTC. The J gene is TRBJ2-5, the V gene TRBV5-4, with 15 nucleotides matching TRBD2. This CDR3 region has 16 residues. Germline CDR1 SGHNT, CDR2 YYREEE (reference sequence). V shed 0 bases, J shed 4 bases, and the junction held 1 base outside the gene matches.

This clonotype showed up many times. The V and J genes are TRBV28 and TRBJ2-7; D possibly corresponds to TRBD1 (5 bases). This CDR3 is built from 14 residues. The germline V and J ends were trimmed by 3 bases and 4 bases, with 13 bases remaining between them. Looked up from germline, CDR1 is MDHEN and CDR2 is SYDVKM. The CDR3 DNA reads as TGTGCCAGCAGTTTTCAGGGATTTCAATACGAGCAGTACTTC. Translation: CASSFQGFQYEQYF.

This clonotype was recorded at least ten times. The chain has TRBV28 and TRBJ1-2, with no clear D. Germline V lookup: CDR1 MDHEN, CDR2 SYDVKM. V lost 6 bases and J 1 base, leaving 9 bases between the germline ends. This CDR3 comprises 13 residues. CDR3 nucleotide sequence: TGTGCCAGCAGCCTCGGTGGTAACTATGGCTACACCTTC. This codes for CASSLGGNYGYTF.

CDR3 protein: CASRGLAGPDYEQYF. The CDR3, as DNA: TGTGCCAGCAGGGGACTAGCGGGCCCAGACTACGAGCAGTACTTC. The rearrangement links TRBV6-2 or TRBV6-3 to TRBJ2-7; 12 nucleotides match TRBD2. Germline assignment: CDR1 MNHEY and CDR2 SVGEGT. This CDR3 has 15 residues. With 6 bases clipped from V and 3 bases from J, the junction kept 6 bases outside the gene matches.